This T cell receptor (beta chain) originates from a study of blood T cell repertoires in COVID-19. The V gene's germline CDR1 is KGHSH and CDR2 LQKENI. The ends lost 0 bases at V and 0 bases at J; junction bases unmatched: 5. The CDR3 contains 16 residues. This clone was detected only a few times. In the original processing: Estimated nucleated cell counts came from reference gene primer amplification. Assay used: immunoSEQ multiplex PCR; TCRdb lists only in-frame clones, some missing. The DNA gave D and trimming, while V, J and clone size come from that table. The sample lists 65,000 to 95,000 clones, about four fifths occurring once.

Sequenced: peripheral blood. The TCR comes from a human donor in a cohort sampled during active COVID-19. The J gene is TRBJ2-7, the V gene TRBV18, with 7 bases that match TRBD1. CDR3 DNA: TGTGCCAGCTCACCACCCGGGACAGTCCCCTCCTACGAGCAGTACTTC. Protein sequence: CASSPPGTVPSYEQYF.